The 29 T cell receptor beta chains in this list originate from one sample, sequenced in a study of cytomegalovirus exposure and HLA in healthy donors. PCR was performed using 60 Vbeta and 13 Jbeta primers. The data were produced by immunoSEQ multiplex PCR, yet TCRdb's version contains in-frame clones alone and is incomplete. The sample includes about 170,000 clones, 70% to 80% seen only once; the top ten take approximately 0.76%. Sequenced input: PBMCs. The receptors derive from a female donor in good health and CMV-seronegative.

This chain links TRBV7-2 with TRBJ1-2; D is unresolved. Germline lookup yields CDR1 SGHTA and CDR2 FQGNSA. This CDR3 contains 15 residues. V was trimmed by 5 bases and J by 0 bases, leaving 13 bases between them. The CDR3 is CASSLAGGANYGYTF. The CDR3 DNA follows: TGTGCCAGCAGCCTTGCGGGTGGGGCTAACTATGGCTACACCTTC.

The J gene is TRBJ1-1, the V gene TRBV18, with D tentatively TRBD1 (6 bases). The ends were cut back, 6 bases at V and 6 bases at J, with 14 bases in the middle. Germline CDR1 is KGHSH and CDR2 is LQKENI. The CDR3 is 13 amino acids. Written as DNA, the CDR3 is TGTGCCAGCTCGCTACAGGGTCGGTCTGAAGCTTTCTTT. Its protein is CASSLQGRSEAFF.

V gene TRBV5-6 combines with J gene TRBJ2-2; a weak D match, TRBD1 (6 bases). The CDR3 is 18 residues long. In germline, CDR1 is SGHDT, CDR2 YYEEEE. V gave up 1 base and J gave up 5 bases, with 21 bases separating them. For the CDR3, the DNA is TGTGCCAGCAGCTTGAGAGGGTCCGGGACGAGGGGGACCGGGGAGCTGTTTTTT. Its translation is CASSLRGSGTRGTGELFF. Full variable domain (outside the CDR3, taken from reference TRBV5-6 and TRBJ2-2): DAGVTQSPTHLIKTRGQQVTLRCSPKSGHDTVSWYQQALGQGPQFIFQYYEEEERQRGNFPDRFSGHQFPNYSSELNVNALLLGDSALYLCASSLRGSGTRGTGELFFGEGSRLTVL.

In this sample, this clone turned up once. The rearrangement joins TRBV10-3 to TRBJ2-7, with 7 bases matching TRBD1. Unmatched junction bases numbered 8, after V lost 7 bases and J lost 2 bases. This CDR3 comprises 14 residues. Germline V gives CDR1 ENHRY, CDR2 SYGVKD. The CDR3 loop is CAITEDRRPYEQYF. The CDR3 region has the DNA TGTGCCATCACCGAGGACAGGCGCCCCTACGAGCAGTACTTC.

The rearrangement uses TRBV6-6 and TRBJ1-6, with TRBD1 identical over 7 bases. The germline CDR1 and CDR2 sequences are MNHNY and SVGAGI (reference sequence). V lost 2 bases to trimming and J lost 10 bases; unmatched junction nucleotides: 5. CDR3 length equals 14 residues. CDR3 sequence: CASSYKGGGSPLHF. The CDR3 DNA reads TGTGCCAGCAGTTACAAAGGGGGCGGATCACCCCTCCACTTT.

The chain employs TRBV7-6 and TRBJ2-1; 9 bases map to TRBD1. Germline V gene data show CDR1 as SGHVS and CDR2 as FNYEAQ. CDR3 size: 14 residues. V lost 6 bases and J lost 0; bases outside the gene matches: 0. The CDR3 is CASRGQGSYNEQFF. CDR3 nucleotide sequence: TGTGCCAGCAGGGGACAGGGCTCCTACAATGAGCAGTTCTTC.

This clone was recorded only once. The chain recombines TRBV25-1 with TRBJ1-4; possibly TRBD1 for D (6 bases). CDR1 is MGHDK and CDR2 is SYGVNS in the germline V gene. The V end lost 2 bases, the J end lost 8 bases, and 12 bases lay between the germline ends. CDR3 size: 14 residues. The CDR3 region has the DNA TGTGCCAGCAGTGAACCAGGGGTCGGCGAAAAACTGTTTTTT. Its protein product is CASSEPGVGEKLFF.

The chain carries TRBV10-3 and TRBJ1-4; 10 bases fit TRBD1. The germline CDR1 and CDR2 sequences are ENHRY and SYGVKD. This CDR3 comprises 13 residues. V lost 8 bases and J lost 8; bases outside the gene matches: 5. CDR3 DNA: TGTGCCATCGGCGGGACAGGGGTGGAAAAACTGTTTTTT. This encodes CAIGGTGVEKLFF.

The rearrangement joins TRBV4-3 to TRBJ1-1; D uncertain. The CDR3 covers 15 residues. Germline CDR1 is LGHNA and CDR2 is YSLEER. Trimming stripped 0 bases from V and 2 bases from J, with 10 bases between. CDR3 loop: CASSQERHSNTEAFF. In nucleotides, the CDR3 is TGCGCCAGCAGCCAAGAGCGGCACTCTAACACTGAAGCTTTCTTT.

This chain links TRBV6-4 with TRBJ2-2; unclear D gene. The CDR3 extends over 14 amino acids. Germline V gene sequence: CDR1 MRHNA, CDR2 SNTAGT. V dropped 5 bases and J dropped 4 bases, with 11 bases sitting between them. The DNA for the CDR3 is TGTGCCAGCAGTTATAGTGCGCTCACCGGGGAGCTGTTTTTT. Amino acid sequence: CASSYSALTGELFF.

Notes on this clone: A junction boundary mismatches the germline segment, possibly from a read error. The chain has TRBV7-9 and TRBJ2-6, with D perhaps TRBD1 (5 bases). The CDR3 has 15 amino acids. From germline, CDR1 is SEHNR and CDR2 FQNEAQ (reference sequence). The CDR3 DNA reads as TGTGCCAGCAGCTTGGTGGGCTCTGGGGCCAACGGCCTGACTTTC. Its protein is CASSLVGSGANGLTF.

The chain recombines TRBV7-2 with TRBJ2-7; 12 bases match TRBD2. The V gene's germline CDR1 is SGHTA and CDR2 FQGNSA. The CDR3 loop spans 15 amino acids. J was trimmed by 4 bases and V by 5 bases; bases with no gene match: 6. In DNA, the CDR3 is TGTGCCAGCAGCGCTAGCGGGGGGGCCACATACGAGCAGTACTTC. Amino acid sequence: CASSASGGATYEQYF.

The chain links TRBV18 to TRBJ2-2, with a possible D match to TRBD1 (6 bases). Germline CDR1 KGHSH, CDR2 LQKENI. The length of the CDR3 is 15 residues. The ends were cut back, 8 bases at V and 0 bases at J, with 13 bases in the middle. The CDR3: CASQAGAANTGELFF. The CDR3 region has the DNA TGTGCCAGCCAGGCAGGGGCGGCGAACACCGGGGAGCTGTTTTTT.

This clone was seen more than once but under ten times. This chain joins TRBV4-2 and TRBJ2-1; 14 nucleotides line up with TRBD2. The CDR3 has 16 amino acids. CDR1 is LGHNA, CDR2 YNFKEQ, per germline. After removal of 1 base from V and 8 bases from J, the junction contained 4 bases not matched to a gene. This CDR3 is CASSQGTSGRSHEQFF. CDR3 nucleotides: TGTGCCAGCAGCCAAGGGACTAGCGGGAGGTCCCATGAGCAGTTCTTC.

This chain connects TRBV20-1 to TRBJ2-7; D uncertain. V was pared by 3 bases and J by 2 bases, with 5 bases between. The germline CDR1 and CDR2 sequences are DFQATT and SNEGSKA (reference sequence). The CDR3 runs to 11 residues. The CDR3: CSASLAYEQYF. CDR3 nucleotides: TGCAGTGCTAGCCTTGCCTACGAGCAGTACTTC.

The chain is built from TRBV5-1 and TRBJ2-2; 7 bases map to TRBD2. V lost 3 bases to trimming and J lost 5 bases; unmatched junction nucleotides: 7. Germline CDR1 and CDR2: SGHRS and YFSETQ. The CDR3 is made up of 15 amino acids. This chain's CDR3 is CASSSRGEGTGELFF. The CDR3 region has the DNA TGCGCCAGCAGCTCCCGGGGGGAAGGAACCGGGGAGCTGTTTTTT. The full variable domain, its missing parts supplied by reference TRBV5-1 and TRBJ2-2, is KAGVTQTPRYLIKTRGQQVTLSCSPISGHRSVSWYQQTPGQGLQFLFEYFSETQRNKGNFPGRFSGRQFSNSRSEMNVSTLELGDSALYLCASSSRGEGTGELFFGEGSRLTVL.

The CDR3: CASSLAGTGTLLYEQYF. The CDR3 DNA sequence: TGCGCCAGCAGCTTGGCCGGTACAGGTACCCTCCTCTACGAGCAGTACTTC. The chain uses TRBV5-1 and TRBJ2-5, with a weak D call TRBD1 (5 bases). The J call is in doubt because the DNA end fits TRBJ2-7 better. Per the germline V gene, CDR1 is SGHRS and CDR2 is YFSETQ. The CDR3 runs 17 residues.

As concerns this clone: One junction end does not reproduce the germline sequence, and a read error may be involved. The rearrangement uses TRBV5-4 and TRBJ2-6, with 11 bases identical to TRBD1. The CDR3 extends over 16 amino acids. Per the germline V gene, CDR1 is SGHNT and CDR2 is YYREEE (reference sequence). CDR3 residues: CASFGQGAGGANGLTF. The DNA of the CDR3 is TGTGCCAGCTTCGGACAGGGGGCGGGTGGGGCCAACGGCCTGACTTTC.

V gene TRBV7-9 combines with J gene TRBJ2-1, with D uncertain. From germline, CDR1 is SEHNR and CDR2 FQNEAQ (reference sequence). Trimming removed 4 bases from V and 8 bases from J, with 18 bases in between. CDR3 length: 15 residues. This CDR3 reads CASSSRQPGTHEQFF. For the CDR3, the DNA is TGTGCCAGCAGCTCCCGACAACCTGGAACCCATGAGCAGTTCTTC. The full variable domain, its missing parts supplied by reference TRBV7-9 and TRBJ2-1, is DTGVSQNPRHKITKRGQNVTFRCDPISEHNRLYWYRQTLGQGPEFLTYFQNEAQLEKSRLLSDRFSAERPKGSFSTLEIQRTEQGDSAMYLCASSSRQPGTHEQFFGPGTRLTVL.

The chain employs TRBV28 and TRBJ2-5; D perhaps matches TRBD2 (6 bases). Deletions cut 2 bases from V and 3 bases from J, with 28 bases between. The CDR3 contains 20 residues. Germline V lookup: CDR1 MDHEN, CDR2 SYDVKM. CDR3 bases: TGTGCCAGCAGTTTAATGAATCGGCGGGTCCGGGACTCGAAGAAAGAGACCCAGTACTTC. This sequence encodes CASSLMNRRVRDSKKETQYF. The full variable domain, in which reference TRBV28 and TRBJ2-5 provide the parts outside the CDR3, is DVKVTQSSRYLVKRTGEKVFLECVQDMDHENMFWYRQDPGLGLRLIYFSYDVKMKEKGDIPEGYSVSREKKERFSLILESASTNQTSMYLCASSLMNRRVRDSKKETQYFGPGTRLLVL.

V is TRBV4-3 and J is TRBJ1-1; 9 bases agree with TRBD1. The V gene end was trimmed by 3 bases and the J gene end by 0 bases; junction bases not matched to a gene: 11. Germline lookup yields CDR1 LGHNA and CDR2 YSLEER. The CDR3 runs to 18 residues. The CDR3 nucleotides are TGCGCCAGCAGCCAGTATCAAGCCGGGACAGGGATGAACACTGAAGCTTTCTTT. Translating it yields CASSQYQAGTGMNTEAFF.

This clone has only one observation. The chain couples TRBV5-6 to TRBJ1-2, with a possible D match to TRBD1 (6 bases). Trimming removed 0 bases from V and 4 bases from J, with 10 bases in between. Germline V CDR1 and CDR2: SGHDT, YYEEEE. This CDR3 is 14 amino acids long. The DNA for the CDR3 is TGTGCCAGCAGCTTGGCCGGACAGATCTATGGCTACACCTTC. Protein product: CASSLAGQIYGYTF.

The chain combines TRBV6-5 with TRBJ1-5; TRBD1 agrees at 7 bases. Germline loops: CDR1 MNHEY, CDR2 SVGAGI. The trim removed 6 bases at V and 6 bases at J, leaving 5 bases unmatched. CDR3 length: 13 residues. The CDR3 nucleotides are TGTGCCAGCAGCCTCAGGGGGGCTCAGCCCCAGCATTTT. This gives the protein CASSLRGAQPQHF.

This chain connects TRBV6-5 to TRBJ1-6; the D gene is possibly TRBD1 (6 bases). V lost 6 bases and J lost 4, with 13 bases in between. There are 15 residues in the CDR3. Germline CDR1 and CDR2: MNHEY and SVGAGI. This chain's CDR3 is CASRRQEVYNSPLHF. The CDR3 coding sequence is TGTGCCAGCAGACGACAGGAGGTTTATAATTCACCCCTCCACTTT.

This clone was observed a single time. This chain links TRBV18 with TRBJ1-3, with 7 bases fitting TRBD1. The CDR3 totals 14 residues. The V gene's germline CDR1 is KGHSH and CDR2 LQKENI. Trimming removed 4 bases from V and 8 bases from J; junction bases left unmatched: 8. The CDR3 DNA reads TGTGCCAGCTCACGGGACAGCCTGGATGACACCATATATTTT. Translation: CASSRDSLDDTIYF. The entire variable domain, with the rest obtained from reference TRBV18 and TRBJ1-3, is as follows: NAGVMQNPRHLVRRRGQEARLRCSPMKGHSHVYWYRQLPEEGLKFMVYLQKENIIDESGMPKERFSAEFPKEGPSILRIQQVVRGDSAAYFCASSRDSLDDTIYFGEGSWLTVV.

This chain uses TRBV7-9 with TRBJ1-1; a weak D match, TRBD1 (6 bases). From germline, CDR1 is SEHNR and CDR2 FQNEAQ (reference sequence). The CDR3 runs 13 residues. The V end lost 1 base, the J end lost 8 bases, and 11 bases lay between the germline ends. The CDR3 sequence is CASSLETGTEAFF. The CDR3 DNA sequence: TGTGCCAGCAGCTTAGAAACCGGGACAGAAGCTTTCTTT.

In its sample, this clone was seen a few times. The chain combines TRBV11-2 with TRBJ2-5; 11 bases line up with TRBD2. The J call is doubtful: the DNA matches TRBJ2-7 better. CDR1 and CDR2 (germline): SGHAT, FQNNGV. The CDR3 length is 15 residues. This CDR3 is CASSPRTSGFCEQYF. The CDR3, as DNA: TGTGCCAGCAGCCCCAGGACTAGCGGGTTCTGCGAGCAGTACTTC.

The CDR3 here is CASSRTSGRAGYEQYF. The CDR3 DNA sequence: TGCGCCAGCAGCCGGACTAGCGGGAGGGCCGGGTACGAGCAGTACTTC. V usage is TRBV5-1 and J usage is TRBJ2-7, with 15 bases that match TRBD2. With V trimmed by 4 bases and J by 4 bases, 6 bases remained unmatched. The CDR3 consists of 16 residues. Germline V gene data show CDR1 as SGHRS and CDR2 as YFSETQ. The full variable domain, completed using reference TRBV5-1 and TRBJ2-7, is KAGVTQTPRYLIKTRGQQVTLSCSPISGHRSVSWYQQTPGQGLQFLFEYFSETQRNKGNFPGRFSGRQFSNSRSEMNVSTLELGDSALYLCASSRTSGRAGYEQYFGPGTRLTVT.

J is TRBJ2-1 and V is TRBV11-2, with 11 bases that match TRBD1. V lost 4 bases and J lost 8; bases outside the gene matches: 7. Germline V lookup: CDR1 SGHAT, CDR2 FQNNGV. The CDR3 consists of 15 residues. The CDR3 DNA reads TGTGCCAGCAGCTCGCGGACAGGGGGCTCGCATGAGCAGTTCTTC. Its protein is CASSSRTGGSHEQFF.